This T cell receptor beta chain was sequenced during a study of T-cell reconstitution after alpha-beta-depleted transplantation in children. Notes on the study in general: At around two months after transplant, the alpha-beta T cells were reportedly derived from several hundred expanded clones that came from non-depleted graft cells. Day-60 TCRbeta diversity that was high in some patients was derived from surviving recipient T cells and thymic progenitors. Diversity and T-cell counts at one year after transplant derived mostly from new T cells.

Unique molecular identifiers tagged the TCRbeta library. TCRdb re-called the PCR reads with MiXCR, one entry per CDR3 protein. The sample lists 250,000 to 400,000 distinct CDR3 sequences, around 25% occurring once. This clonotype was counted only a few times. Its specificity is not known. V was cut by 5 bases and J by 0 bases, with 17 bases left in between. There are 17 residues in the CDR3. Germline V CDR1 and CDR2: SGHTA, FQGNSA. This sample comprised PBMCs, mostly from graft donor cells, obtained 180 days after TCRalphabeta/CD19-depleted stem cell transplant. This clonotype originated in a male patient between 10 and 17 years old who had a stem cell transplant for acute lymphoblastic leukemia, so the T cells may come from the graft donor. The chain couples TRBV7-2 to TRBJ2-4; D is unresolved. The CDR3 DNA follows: TGTGCCAGCAGCCCGGAGCCAGAATTTCTAGCCAAAAACATTCAGTACTTC. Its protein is CASSPEPEFLAKNIQYF.